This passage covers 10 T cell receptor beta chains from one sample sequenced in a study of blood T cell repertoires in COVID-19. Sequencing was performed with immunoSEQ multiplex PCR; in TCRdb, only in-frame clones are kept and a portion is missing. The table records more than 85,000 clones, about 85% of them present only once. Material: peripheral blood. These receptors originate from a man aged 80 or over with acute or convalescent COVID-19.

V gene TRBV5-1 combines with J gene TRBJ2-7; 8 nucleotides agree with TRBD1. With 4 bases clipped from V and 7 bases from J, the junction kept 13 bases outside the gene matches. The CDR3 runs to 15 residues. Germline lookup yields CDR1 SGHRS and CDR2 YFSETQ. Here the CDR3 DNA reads TGCGCCAGCAGCCGCGATGGGACAGGTCAGGGGGAGCAGTACTTC. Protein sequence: CASSRDGTGQGEQYF.

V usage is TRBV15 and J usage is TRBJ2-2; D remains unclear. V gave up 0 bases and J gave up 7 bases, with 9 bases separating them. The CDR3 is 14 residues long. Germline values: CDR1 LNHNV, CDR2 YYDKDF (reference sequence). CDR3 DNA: TGTGCCACCAGCAGAGAGGGTCTAGGCGGGGAGCTGTTTTTT. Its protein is CATSREGLGGELFF. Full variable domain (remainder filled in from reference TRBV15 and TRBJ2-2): DAMVIQNPRYQVTQFGKPVTLSCSQTLNHNVMYWYQQKSSQAPKLLFHYYDKDFNNEADTPDNFQSRRPNTSFCFLDIRSPGLGDTAMYLCATSREGLGGELFFGEGSRLTVL.

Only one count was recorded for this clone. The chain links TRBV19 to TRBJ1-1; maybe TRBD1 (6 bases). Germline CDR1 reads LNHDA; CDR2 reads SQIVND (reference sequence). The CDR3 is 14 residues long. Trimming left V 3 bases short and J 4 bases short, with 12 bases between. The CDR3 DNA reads TGTGCCAGTAGTATTTTCGGCAGGGGCACTGAAGCTTTCTTT. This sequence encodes CASSIFGRGTEAFF.

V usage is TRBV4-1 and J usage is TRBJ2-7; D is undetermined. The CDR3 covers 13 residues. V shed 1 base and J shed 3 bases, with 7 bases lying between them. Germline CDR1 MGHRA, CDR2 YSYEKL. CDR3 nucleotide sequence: TGCGCCAGCAGCCAAGGAAACAGCTACGAGCAGTACTTC. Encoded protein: CASSQGNSYEQYF.

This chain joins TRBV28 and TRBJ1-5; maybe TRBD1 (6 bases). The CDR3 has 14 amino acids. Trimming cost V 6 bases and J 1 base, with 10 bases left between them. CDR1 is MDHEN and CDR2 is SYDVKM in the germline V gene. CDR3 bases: TGTGCCAGCAGGGGAGACAGGAGCAATCAGCCCCAGCATTTT. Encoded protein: CASRGDRSNQPQHF. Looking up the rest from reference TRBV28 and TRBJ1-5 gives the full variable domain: DVKVTQSSRYLVKRTGEKVFLECVQDMDHENMFWYRQDPGLGLRLIYFSYDVKMKEKGDIPEGYSVSREKKERFSLILESASTNQTSMYLCASRGDRSNQPQHFGDGTRLSIL.

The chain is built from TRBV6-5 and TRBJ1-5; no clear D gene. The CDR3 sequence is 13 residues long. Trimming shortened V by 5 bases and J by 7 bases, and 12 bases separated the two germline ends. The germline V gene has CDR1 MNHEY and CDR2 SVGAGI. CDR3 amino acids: CASSTAALQPQHF. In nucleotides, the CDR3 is TGTGCCAGCAGTACCGCCGCCCTACAGCCCCAGCATTTT.

CDR3 in amino acids: CASSLDRSHEKLFF. The CDR3, as DNA: TGCGCCAGCAGCTTGGATAGGAGCCATGAAAAACTGTTTTTT. The J gene is TRBJ1-4, the V gene TRBV5-1, with D unresolved. The CDR3 is 14 residues long. Trimming took 0 bases from V and 6 from J, leaving 9 bases between them. The germline V gene has CDR1 SGHRS and CDR2 YFSETQ.

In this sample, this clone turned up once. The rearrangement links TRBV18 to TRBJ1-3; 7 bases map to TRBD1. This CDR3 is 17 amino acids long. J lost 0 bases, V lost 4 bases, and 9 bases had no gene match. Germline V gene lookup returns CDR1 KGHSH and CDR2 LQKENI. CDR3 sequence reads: CASSRPGTVSSGNTIYF. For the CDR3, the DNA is TGTGCCAGCTCACGACCCGGGACAGTCTCCTCTGGAAACACCATATATTTT.

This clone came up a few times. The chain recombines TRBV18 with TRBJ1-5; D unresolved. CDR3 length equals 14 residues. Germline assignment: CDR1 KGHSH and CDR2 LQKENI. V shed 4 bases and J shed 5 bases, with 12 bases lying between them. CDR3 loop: CASSLEGIYQPQHF. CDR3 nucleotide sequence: TGTGCCAGCTCACTAGAGGGAATTTATCAGCCCCAGCATTTT.

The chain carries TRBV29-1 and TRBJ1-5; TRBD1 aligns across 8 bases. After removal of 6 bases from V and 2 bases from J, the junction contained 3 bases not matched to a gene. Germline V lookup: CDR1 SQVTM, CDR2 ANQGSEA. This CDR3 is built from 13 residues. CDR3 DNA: TGCAGCGTAGGGACAGGCGGCAATCAGCCCCAGCATTTT. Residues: CSVGTGGNQPQHF.